This TCR beta chain was identified in a study of human T cells and chemical hapten exposure. TCRdb analysed the RACE reads with MiXCR anew, one entry per CDR3 protein. The table has roughly 30,000 distinct CDR3 sequences, 6.5% to 9% seen once. Germline V gene sequence: CDR1 PRHDT, CDR2 FYEKMQ (reference sequence). V lost 5 bases and J lost 0, with 26 bases in between. The CDR3 sequence is 21 residues long. The time point was: healthy volunteer bleed at 2 weeks. Unfractionated whole blood was the source of the extracted total RNA. The TCR was taken from a human donor in good health. Some clones in this sample may be carry-over from other donors' samples. The chain has TRBV13 and TRBJ1-6; perhaps TRBD1 as D (5 bases). The source material was whole blood. In DNA form, the CDR3 reads TGTGCCAGCAGCCTAGCTCTGACGGGGGGTAAACTAAGCTCCTATAATTCACCCCTCCACTTT. Translated, it gives CASSLALTGGKLSSYNSPLHF.